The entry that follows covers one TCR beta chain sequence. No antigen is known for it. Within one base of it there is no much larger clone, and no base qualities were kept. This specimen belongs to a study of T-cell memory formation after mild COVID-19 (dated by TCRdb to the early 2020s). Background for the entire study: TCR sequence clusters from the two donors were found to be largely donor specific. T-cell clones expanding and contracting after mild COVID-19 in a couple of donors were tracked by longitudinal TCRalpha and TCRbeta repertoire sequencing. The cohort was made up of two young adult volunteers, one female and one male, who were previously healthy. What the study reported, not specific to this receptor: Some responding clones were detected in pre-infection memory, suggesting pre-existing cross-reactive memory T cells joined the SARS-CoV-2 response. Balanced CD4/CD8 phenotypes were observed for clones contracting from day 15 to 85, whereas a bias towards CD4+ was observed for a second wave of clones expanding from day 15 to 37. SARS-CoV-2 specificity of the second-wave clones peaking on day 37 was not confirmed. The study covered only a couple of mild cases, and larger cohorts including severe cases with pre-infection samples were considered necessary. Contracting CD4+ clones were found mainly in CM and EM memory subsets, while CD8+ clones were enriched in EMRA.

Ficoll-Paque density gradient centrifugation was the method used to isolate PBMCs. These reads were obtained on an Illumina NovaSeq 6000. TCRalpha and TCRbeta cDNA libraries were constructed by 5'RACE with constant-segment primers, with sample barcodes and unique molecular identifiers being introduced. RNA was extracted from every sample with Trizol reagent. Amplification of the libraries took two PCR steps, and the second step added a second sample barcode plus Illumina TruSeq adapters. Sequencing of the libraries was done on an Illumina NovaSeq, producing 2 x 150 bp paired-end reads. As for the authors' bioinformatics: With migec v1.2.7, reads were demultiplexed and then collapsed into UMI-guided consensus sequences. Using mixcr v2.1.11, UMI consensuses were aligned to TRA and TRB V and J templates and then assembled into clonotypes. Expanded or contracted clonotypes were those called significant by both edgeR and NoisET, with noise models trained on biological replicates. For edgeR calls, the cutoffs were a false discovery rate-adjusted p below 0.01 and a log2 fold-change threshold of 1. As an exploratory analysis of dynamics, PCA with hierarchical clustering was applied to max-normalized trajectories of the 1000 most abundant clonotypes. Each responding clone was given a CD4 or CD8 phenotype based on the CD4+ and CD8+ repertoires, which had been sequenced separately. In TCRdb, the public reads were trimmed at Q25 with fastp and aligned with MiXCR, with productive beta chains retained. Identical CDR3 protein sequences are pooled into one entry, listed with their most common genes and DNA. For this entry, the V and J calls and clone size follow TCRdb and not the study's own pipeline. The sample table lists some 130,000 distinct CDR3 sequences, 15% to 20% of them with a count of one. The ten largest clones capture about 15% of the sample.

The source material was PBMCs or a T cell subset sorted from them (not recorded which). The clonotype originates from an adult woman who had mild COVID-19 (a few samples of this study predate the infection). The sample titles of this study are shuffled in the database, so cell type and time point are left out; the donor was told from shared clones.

The DNA sequence follows: TGCGCCAGCAGCGACAGGAGCCGACGGGAAGATCAGTACTTC. Protein translation: CASSDRSRREDQYF. This chain is built from TRBV5-1 and TRBJ2-7; TRBD1 might be the D gene, on 6 matching bases. From a lookup of the germline V gene, CDR1 and CDR2 are SGHRS and YFSETQ. Relative to germline, V is 4 bases shorter and J is 10 bases shorter, with 21 bases between their ends. Measured from the cysteine to the phenylalanine, the CDR3 is 14 residues long. Here the CDR3 DNA is all that survives: 42 bases in frame from base 1.